This T cell receptor beta chain is drawn from a study of T cell repertoires in cytomegalovirus infection. Study-wide context: Indications came from public TCR beta signatures; they pointed to CMV infection and to a matching HLA type.

Findings of the study overall: The response measured ex vivo was dominated by TCR beta clonotypes (HLA-C-restricted and CMV-specific).

TCRdb re-derived calls from the reads in MiXCR, one entry per CDR3 protein. The top ten clones hold 12% of a sample with over 300,000 distinct CDR3 sequences, roughly a sixth of them seen once. In germline, CDR1 is SQVTM, CDR2 ANQGSEA. The ends were cut back, 5 bases at V and 7 bases at J, with 17 bases in the middle. The CDR3 spans 13 residues. About this clonotype: Its specificity is unknown.

Sequenced material: PBMCs. This rearrangement joins TRBV29-1 to TRBJ1-1; unclear D gene. The sequence derives from a human donor in good health (CMV status not recorded). Some clones in this sample may be carry-over from other donors' samples. The CDR3 here is CSVYTDLKGEAFF. DNA for the CDR3: TGCAGCGTTTACACCGACCTTAAAGGTGAAGCTTTCTTT.